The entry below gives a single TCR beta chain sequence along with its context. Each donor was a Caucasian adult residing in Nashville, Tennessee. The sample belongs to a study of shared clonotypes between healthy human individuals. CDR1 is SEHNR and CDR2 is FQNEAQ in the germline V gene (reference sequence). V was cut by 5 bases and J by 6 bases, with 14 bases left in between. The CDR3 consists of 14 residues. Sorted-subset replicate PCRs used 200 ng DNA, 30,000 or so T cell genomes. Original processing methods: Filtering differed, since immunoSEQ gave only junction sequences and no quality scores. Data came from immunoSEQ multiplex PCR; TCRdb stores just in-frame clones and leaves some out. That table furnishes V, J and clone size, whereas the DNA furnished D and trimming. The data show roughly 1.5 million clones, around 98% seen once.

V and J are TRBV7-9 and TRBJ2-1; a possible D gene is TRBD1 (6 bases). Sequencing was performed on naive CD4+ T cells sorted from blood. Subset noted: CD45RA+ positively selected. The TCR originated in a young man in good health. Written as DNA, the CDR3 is TGTGCCAGCAGCCCACAGGGCTTAAGCAATGAGCAGTTCTTC. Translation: CASSPQGLSNEQFF.